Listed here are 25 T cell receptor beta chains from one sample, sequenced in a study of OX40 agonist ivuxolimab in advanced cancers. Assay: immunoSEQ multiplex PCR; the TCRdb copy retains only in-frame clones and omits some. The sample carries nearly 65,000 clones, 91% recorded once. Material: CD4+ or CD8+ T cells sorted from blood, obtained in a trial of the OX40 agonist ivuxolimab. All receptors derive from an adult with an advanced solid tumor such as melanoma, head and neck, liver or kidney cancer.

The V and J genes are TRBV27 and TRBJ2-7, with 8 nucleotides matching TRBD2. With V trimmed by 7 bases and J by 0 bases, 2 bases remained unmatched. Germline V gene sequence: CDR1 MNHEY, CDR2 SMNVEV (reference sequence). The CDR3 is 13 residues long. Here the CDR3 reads CASKTSGSYEQYF. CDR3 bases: TGTGCCAGCAAAACTAGCGGCTCCTACGAGCAGTACTTC.

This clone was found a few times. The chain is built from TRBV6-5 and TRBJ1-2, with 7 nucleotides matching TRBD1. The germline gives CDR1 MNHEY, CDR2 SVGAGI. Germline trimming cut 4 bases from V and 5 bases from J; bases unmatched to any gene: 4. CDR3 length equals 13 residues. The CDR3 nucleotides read TGTGCCAGCAGTTGGGGACAGCCTTATGGCTACACCTTC. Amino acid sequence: CASSWGQPYGYTF.

This chain's CDR3 is CALGGKIYNEQFF. CDR3 in DNA: TGTGCCCTCGGGGGGAAGATCTACAATGAGCAGTTCTTC. The chain links TRBV30 to TRBJ2-1, with 7 bases identical to TRBD2. This CDR3 has 13 residues. V was pared by 8 bases and J by 3 bases, with 7 bases of the junction left unmatched. Germline-derived CDR1 and CDR2 are GTSNPN and SVGIG (reference sequence). The full variable domain, completed using reference TRBV30 and TRBJ2-1, is SQTIHQWPATLVQPVGSPLSLECTVEGTSNPNLYWYRQAAGRGLQLLFYSVGIGQISSEVPQNLSASRPQDRQFILSSKKLLLSDSGFYLCALGGKIYNEQFFGPGTRLTVL.

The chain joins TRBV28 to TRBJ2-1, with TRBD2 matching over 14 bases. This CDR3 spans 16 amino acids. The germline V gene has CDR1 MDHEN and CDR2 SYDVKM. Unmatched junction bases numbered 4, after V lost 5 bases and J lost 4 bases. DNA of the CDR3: TGTGCCAGCAGTACCGGGACTAGCGGGAGTTACAATGAGCAGTTCTTC. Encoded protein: CASSTGTSGSYNEQFF.

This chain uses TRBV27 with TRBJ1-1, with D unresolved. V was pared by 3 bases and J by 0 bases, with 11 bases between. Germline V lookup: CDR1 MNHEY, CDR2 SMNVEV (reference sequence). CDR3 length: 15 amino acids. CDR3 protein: CASSFPGAMNTEAFF. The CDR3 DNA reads TGTGCCAGCAGTTTCCCCGGCGCTATGAACACTGAAGCTTTCTTT.

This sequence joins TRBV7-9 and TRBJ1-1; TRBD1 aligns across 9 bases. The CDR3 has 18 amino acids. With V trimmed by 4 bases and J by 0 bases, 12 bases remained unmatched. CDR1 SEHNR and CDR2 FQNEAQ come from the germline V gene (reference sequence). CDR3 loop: CASSSARGTGIMNTEAFF. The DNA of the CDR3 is TGTGCCAGCAGCTCAGCGCGCGGGACAGGGATTATGAACACTGAAGCTTTCTTT.

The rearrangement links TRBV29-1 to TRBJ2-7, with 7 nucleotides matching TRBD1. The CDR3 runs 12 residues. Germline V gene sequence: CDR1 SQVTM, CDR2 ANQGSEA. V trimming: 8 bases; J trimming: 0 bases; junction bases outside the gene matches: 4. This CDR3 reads CSIRDSSYEQYF. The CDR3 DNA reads TGCAGCATCCGGGACAGCTCCTACGAGCAGTACTTC.

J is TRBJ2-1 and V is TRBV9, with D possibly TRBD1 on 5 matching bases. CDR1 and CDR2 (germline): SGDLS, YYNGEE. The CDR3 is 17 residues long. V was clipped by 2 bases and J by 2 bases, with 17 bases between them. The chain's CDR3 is CASSVRGLDITYNEQFF. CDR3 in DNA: TGTGCCAGCAGCGTTAGGGGCCTGGATATCACCTACAATGAGCAGTTCTTC.

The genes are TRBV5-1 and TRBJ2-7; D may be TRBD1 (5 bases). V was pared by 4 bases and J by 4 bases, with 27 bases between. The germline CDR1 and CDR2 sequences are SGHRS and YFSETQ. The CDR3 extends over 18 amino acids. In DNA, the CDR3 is TGCGCCAGCAGCCTCTCCCAAATGCCGGGCCAGGGTTTTTACGAGCAGTACTTC. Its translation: CASSLSQMPGQGFYEQYF.

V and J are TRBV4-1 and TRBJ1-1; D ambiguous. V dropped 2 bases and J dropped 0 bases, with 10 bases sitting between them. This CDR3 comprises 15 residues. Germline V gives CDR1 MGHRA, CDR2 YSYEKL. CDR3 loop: CASSQLTGVNTEAFF. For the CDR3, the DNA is TGCGCCAGCAGCCAACTGACTGGGGTGAACACTGAAGCTTTCTTT.

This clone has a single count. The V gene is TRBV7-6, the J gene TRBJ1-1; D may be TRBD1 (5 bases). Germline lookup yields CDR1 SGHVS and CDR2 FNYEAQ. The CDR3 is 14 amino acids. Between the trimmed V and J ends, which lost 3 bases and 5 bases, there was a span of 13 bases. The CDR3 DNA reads TGTGCCAGCAGCTTGCGGTCAGGGTTGACTGAAGCTTTCTTT. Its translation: CASSLRSGLTEAFF.

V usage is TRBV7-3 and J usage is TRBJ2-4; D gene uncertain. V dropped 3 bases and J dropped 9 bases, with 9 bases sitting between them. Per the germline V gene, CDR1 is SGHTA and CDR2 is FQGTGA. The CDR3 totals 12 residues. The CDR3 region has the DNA TGTGCCAGCAGCTTCAAGGGAAGCATTCAGTACTTC. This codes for CASSFKGSIQYF. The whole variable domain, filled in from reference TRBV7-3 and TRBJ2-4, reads GAGVSQTPSNKVTEKGKYVELRCDPISGHTALYWYRQSLGQGPEFLIYFQGTGAADDSGLPNDRFFAVRPEGSVSTLKIQRTERGDSAVYLCASSFKGSIQYFGAGTRLSVL.

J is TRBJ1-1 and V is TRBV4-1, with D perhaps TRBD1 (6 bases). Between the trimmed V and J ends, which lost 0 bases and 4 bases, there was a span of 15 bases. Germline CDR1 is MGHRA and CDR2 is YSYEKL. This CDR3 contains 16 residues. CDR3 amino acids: CASSQEARGFGTEAFF. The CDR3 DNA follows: TGCGCCAGCAGCCAAGAGGCCAGGGGTTTCGGCACTGAAGCTTTCTTT.

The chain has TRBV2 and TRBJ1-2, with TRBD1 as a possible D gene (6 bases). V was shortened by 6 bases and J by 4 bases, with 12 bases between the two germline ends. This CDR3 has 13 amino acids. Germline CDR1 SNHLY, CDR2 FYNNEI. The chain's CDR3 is CASSVWTAYGYTF. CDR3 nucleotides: TGTGCCAGCAGCGTTTGGACAGCCTATGGCTACACCTTC.

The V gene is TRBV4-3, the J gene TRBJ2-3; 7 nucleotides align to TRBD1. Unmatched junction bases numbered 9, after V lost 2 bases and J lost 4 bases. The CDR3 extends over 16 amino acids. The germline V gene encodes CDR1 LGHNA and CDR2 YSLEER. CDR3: CASSQLQGEVADTQYF. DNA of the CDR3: TGCGCCAGCAGCCAACTCCAGGGGGAAGTAGCAGATACGCAGTATTTT.

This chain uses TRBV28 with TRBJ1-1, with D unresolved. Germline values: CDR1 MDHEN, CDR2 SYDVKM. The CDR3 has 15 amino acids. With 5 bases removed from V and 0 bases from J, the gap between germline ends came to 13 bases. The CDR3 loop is CASSEGHRLNTEAFF. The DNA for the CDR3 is TGTGCCAGCAGTGAGGGCCACAGATTGAACACTGAAGCTTTCTTT.

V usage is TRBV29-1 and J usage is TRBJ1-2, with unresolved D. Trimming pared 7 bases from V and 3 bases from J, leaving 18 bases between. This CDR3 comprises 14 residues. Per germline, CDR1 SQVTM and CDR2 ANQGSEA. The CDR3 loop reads CSAMSGDRDYGYTF. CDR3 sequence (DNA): TGCAGCGCTATGTCGGGTGATCGGGACTATGGCTACACCTTC.

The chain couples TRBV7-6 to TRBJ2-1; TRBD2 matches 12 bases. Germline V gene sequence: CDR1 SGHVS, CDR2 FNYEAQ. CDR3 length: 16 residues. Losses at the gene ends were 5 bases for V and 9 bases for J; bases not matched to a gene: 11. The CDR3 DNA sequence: TGTGCCAGCAGCCACCAGACTAGCGGGAGAGAGTCTGAGCAGTTCTTC. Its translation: CASSHQTSGRESEQFF.

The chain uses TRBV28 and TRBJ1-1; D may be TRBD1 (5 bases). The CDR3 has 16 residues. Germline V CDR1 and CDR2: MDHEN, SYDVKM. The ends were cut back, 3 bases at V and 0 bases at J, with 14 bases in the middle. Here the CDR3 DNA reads TGTGCCAGCAGTTTGGGGGGTTCTGGAATGAACACTGAAGCTTTCTTT. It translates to CASSLGGSGMNTEAFF.

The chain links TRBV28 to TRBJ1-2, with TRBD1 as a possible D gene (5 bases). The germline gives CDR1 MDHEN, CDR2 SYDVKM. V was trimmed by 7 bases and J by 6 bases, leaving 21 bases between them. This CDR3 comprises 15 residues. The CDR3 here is CASTTSREGIHGYTF. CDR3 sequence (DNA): TGTGCCAGCACCACATCCAGGGAGGGCATTCATGGCTACACCTTC.

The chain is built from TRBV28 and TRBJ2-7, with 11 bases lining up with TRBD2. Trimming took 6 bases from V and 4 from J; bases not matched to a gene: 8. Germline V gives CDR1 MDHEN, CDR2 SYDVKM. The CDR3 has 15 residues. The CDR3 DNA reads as TGTGCCAGCAGGTTCACTAGCGGGAGTTTGTACGAGCAGTACTTC. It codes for CASRFTSGSLYEQYF. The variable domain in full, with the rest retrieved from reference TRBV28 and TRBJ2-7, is DVKVTQSSRYLVKRTGEKVFLECVQDMDHENMFWYRQDPGLGLRLIYFSYDVKMKEKGDIPEGYSVSREKKERFSLILESASTNQTSMYLCASRFTSGSLYEQYFGPGTRLTVT.

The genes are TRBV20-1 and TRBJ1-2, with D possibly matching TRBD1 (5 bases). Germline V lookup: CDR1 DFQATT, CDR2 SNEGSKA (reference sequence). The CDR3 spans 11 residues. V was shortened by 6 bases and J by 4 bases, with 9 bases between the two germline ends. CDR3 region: CSAPGIYGYTF. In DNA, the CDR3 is TGCAGTGCCCCAGGGATCTATGGCTACACCTTC.

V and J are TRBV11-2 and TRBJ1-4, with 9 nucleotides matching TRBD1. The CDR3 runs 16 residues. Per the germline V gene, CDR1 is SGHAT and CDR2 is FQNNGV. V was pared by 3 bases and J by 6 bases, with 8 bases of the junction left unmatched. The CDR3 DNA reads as TGTGCCAGCAGCTTTCTCAACAGGGGGCAGGATGAAAAACTGTTTTTT. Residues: CASSFLNRGQDEKLFF. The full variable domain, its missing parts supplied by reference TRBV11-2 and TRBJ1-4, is EAGVAQSPRYKIIEKRQSVAFWCNPISGHATLYWYQQILGQGPKLLIQFQNNGVVDDSQLPKDRFSAERLKGVDSTLKIQPAKLEDSAVYLCASSFLNRGQDEKLFFGSGTQLSVL.

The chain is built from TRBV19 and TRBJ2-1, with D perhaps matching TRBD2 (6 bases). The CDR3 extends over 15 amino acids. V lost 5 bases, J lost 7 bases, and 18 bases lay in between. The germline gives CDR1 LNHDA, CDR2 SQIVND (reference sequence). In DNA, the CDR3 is TGTGCCAGTAGTCCCGGGGCCGGGACTCTGAATGAGCAGTTCTTC. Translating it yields CASSPGAGTLNEQFF. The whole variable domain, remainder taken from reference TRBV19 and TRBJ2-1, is DGGITQSPKYLFRKEGQNVTLSCEQNLNHDAMYWYRQDPGQGLRLIYYSQIVNDFQKGDIAEGYSVSREKKESFPLTVTSAQKNPTAFYLCASSPGAGTLNEQFFGPGTRLTVL.

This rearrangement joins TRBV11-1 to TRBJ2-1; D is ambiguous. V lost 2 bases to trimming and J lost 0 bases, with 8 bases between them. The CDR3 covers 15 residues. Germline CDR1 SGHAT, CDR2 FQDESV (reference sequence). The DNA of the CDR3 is TGTGCCAGCAGCTTATCACAGAACTCCTACAATGAGCAGTTCTTC. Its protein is CASSLSQNSYNEQFF.